This T cell receptor (beta chain) is from a study of regulatory T cells in long-lasting Graves disease. In regard to this clonotype: Its antigen remains unidentified. It may be a read error: a sequence one base away is much more abundant.

The length of the CDR3 is 15 residues. The V gene's germline CDR1 is MNHNS and CDR2 SASEGT. Overall study findings and caveats: Newly diagnosed Graves' patients had higher TCR diversity than persistent ones. Accuracy might have suffered from few samples. The researchers studied only peripheral blood, not thyroid tissue. New patients shared roughly 1,000 public clonotypes, fewer than the approximately 3,000 shared by persistent patients.

Investigators prepared the TCR beta libraries by applying iRepertoire HTBI primers and Arm-PCR of CDR3 regions. Via MiXCR, TCRdb re-called the multiplex PCR reads, giving one row per CDR3 protein. Here the sample spans a few hundred thousand distinct CDR3 sequences, about a quarter being singletons. Time point specified: persistent/refractory GD, antithyroid drugs over 5 years with positive TRAb. RNA from PBMCs was the source of the TCR library. The clonotype comes from a female donor with Graves disease. The chain couples TRBV6-1 to TRBJ2-7; TRBD2 matches at 7 bases. Sequencing was performed on peripheral blood mononuclear cells (PBMCs), taken when the disease was refractory, from a patient treated with antithyroid drugs. For the CDR3, the DNA is TGTGCCAGCAGTCGTCAGGGACTAACCTCCTACGAGCATTACTTC. It yields the protein CASSRQGLTSYEHYF.